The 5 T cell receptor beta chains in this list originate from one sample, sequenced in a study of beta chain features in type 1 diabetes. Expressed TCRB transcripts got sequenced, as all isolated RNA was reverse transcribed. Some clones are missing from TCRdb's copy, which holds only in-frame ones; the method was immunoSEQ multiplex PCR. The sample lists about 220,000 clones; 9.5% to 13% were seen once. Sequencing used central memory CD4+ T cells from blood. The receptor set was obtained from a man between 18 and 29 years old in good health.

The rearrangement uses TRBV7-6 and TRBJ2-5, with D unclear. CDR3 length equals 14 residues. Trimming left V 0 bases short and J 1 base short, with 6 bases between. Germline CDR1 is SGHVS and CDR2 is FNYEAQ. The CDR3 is CASSLATPQETQYF. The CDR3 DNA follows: TGTGCCAGCAGCTTAGCGACACCCCAAGAGACCCAGTACTTC.

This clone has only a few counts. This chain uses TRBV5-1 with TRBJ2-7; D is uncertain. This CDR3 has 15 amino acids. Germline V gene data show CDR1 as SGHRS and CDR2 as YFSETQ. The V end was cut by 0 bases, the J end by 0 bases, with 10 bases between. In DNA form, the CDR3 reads TGCGCCAGCAGCTTGGAACCCGTTAGCTCCTACGAGCAGTACTTC. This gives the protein CASSLEPVSSYEQYF.

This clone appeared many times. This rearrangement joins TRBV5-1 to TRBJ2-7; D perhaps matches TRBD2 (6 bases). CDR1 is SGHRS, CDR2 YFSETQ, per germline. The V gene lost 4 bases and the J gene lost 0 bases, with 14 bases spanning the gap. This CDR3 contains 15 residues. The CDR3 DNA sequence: TGCGCCAGCAGCCTCCTGGGGGGATTCTCCTACGAGCAGTACTTC. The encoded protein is CASSLLGGFSYEQYF.

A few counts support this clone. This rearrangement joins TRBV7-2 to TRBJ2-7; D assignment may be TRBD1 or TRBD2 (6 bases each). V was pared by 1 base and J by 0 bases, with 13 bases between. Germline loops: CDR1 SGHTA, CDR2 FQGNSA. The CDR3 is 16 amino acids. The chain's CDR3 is CASSLGGGGSSYEQYF. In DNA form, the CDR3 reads TGTGCCAGCAGCTTAGGTGGAGGGGGTAGCTCCTACGAGCAGTACTTC. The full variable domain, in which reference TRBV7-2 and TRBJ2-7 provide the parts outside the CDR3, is GAGVSQSPSNKVTEKGKDVELRCDPISGHTALYWYRQSLGQGLEFLIYFQGNSAPDKSGLPSDRFSAERTGGSVSTLTIQRTQQEDSAVYLCASSLGGGGSSYEQYFGPGTRLTVT.

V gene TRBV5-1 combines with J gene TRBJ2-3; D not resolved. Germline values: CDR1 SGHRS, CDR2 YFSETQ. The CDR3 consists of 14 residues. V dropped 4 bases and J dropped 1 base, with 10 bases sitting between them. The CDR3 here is CASSPGDGTDTQYF. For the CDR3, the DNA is TGCGCCAGCAGCCCCGGAGATGGCACAGATACGCAGTATTTT. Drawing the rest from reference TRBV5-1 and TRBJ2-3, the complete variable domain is KAGVTQTPRYLIKTRGQQVTLSCSPISGHRSVSWYQQTPGQGLQFLFEYFSETQRNKGNFPGRFSGRQFSNSRSEMNVSTLELGDSALYLCASSPGDGTDTQYFGPGTRLTVL.